This entry concerns a single TCR beta chain. These data come from a study of patients and donors after allogeneic stem cell transplantation. The CDR3 is 14 amino acids. Germline assignment: CDR1 MNHEY and CDR2 SVGEGT. V shed 6 bases, J shed 4 bases, and the junction held 6 bases outside the gene matches. TCRdb independently ran MiXCR on the RT-PCR reads; one entry per CDR3 protein. The table has 65,000 to 80,000 distinct CDR3 sequences, about 30% seen once. The specimen was blood, either unsorted or a sorted T cell fraction (not recorded which). The origin of this receptor is a human donor who was either an allogeneic HSCT recipient or a stem cell or donor lymphocyte infusion donor (not recorded which). It is not recorded whose cells these are; they may come from a transplant donor. The rearrangement joins TRBV6-2 or TRBV6-3 to TRBJ2-3, with 8 bases aligning to TRBD1. CDR3 sequence: CASSRTGNPDTQYF. As DNA, the CDR3 is TGTGCCAGCAGCAGGACAGGGAACCCAGATACGCAGTATTTT.